The following is a TCR beta chain sequence with its context. What it binds is not known. The entry originates in a study of chemoradiotherapy in HPV16-positive cancers. Study background: A couple of HPV16-positive patients' cells yielded candidate HPV-specific clones and common motifs. Study-wide points: Better recurrence-free survival went with HPV-responsive T-cell expansion in HPV16-positive patients. Candidate HPV-specific clones and E7-related TCR motifs grew in tumor during treatment.

Generated by immunoSEQ multiplex PCR, the TCRdb table keeps only in-frame clones and is missing some. The top ten hold around 4.8% of the sample, which has around 2,000 clones, around 90% seen once. The trim removed 5 bases at V and 5 bases at J, leaving 4 bases unmatched. CDR3 length: 14 amino acids. CDR1 is MNHNS and CDR2 is SASEGT in the germline V gene. Samples were taken several times over chemoradiotherapy. The starting material was tumor tissue, obtained from a patient who underwent chemoradiotherapy. V and J are TRBV6-1 and TRBJ2-2, with 8 bases aligning to TRBD1. The sequence derives from a human donor with HPV-associated anogenital cancer. The CDR3 region has the DNA TGTGCCAGCAGTCCGGGACAGGAGACCGGGGAGCTGTTTTTT. This translates into CASSPGQETGELFF.